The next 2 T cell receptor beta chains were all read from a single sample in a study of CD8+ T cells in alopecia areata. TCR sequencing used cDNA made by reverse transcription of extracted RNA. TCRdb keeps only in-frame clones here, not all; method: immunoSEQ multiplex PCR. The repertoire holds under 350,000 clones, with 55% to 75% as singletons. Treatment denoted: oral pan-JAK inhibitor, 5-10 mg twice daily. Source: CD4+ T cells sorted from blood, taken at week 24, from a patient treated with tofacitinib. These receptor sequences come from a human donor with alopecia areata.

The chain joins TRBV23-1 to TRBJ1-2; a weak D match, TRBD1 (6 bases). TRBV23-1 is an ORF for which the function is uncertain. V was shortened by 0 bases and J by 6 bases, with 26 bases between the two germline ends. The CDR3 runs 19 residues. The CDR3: CASSQSGTGYLPHMDGYTF. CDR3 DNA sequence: TGCGCCAGCAGTCAATCGGGTACAGGGTATTTGCCCCACATGGATGGCTACACCTTC.

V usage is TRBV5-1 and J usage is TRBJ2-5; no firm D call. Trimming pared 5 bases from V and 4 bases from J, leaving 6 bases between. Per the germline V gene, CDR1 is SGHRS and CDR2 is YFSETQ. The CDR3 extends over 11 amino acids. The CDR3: CASRLGETQYF. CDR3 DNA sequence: TGCGCCAGCAGACTCGGAGAGACCCAGTACTTC.